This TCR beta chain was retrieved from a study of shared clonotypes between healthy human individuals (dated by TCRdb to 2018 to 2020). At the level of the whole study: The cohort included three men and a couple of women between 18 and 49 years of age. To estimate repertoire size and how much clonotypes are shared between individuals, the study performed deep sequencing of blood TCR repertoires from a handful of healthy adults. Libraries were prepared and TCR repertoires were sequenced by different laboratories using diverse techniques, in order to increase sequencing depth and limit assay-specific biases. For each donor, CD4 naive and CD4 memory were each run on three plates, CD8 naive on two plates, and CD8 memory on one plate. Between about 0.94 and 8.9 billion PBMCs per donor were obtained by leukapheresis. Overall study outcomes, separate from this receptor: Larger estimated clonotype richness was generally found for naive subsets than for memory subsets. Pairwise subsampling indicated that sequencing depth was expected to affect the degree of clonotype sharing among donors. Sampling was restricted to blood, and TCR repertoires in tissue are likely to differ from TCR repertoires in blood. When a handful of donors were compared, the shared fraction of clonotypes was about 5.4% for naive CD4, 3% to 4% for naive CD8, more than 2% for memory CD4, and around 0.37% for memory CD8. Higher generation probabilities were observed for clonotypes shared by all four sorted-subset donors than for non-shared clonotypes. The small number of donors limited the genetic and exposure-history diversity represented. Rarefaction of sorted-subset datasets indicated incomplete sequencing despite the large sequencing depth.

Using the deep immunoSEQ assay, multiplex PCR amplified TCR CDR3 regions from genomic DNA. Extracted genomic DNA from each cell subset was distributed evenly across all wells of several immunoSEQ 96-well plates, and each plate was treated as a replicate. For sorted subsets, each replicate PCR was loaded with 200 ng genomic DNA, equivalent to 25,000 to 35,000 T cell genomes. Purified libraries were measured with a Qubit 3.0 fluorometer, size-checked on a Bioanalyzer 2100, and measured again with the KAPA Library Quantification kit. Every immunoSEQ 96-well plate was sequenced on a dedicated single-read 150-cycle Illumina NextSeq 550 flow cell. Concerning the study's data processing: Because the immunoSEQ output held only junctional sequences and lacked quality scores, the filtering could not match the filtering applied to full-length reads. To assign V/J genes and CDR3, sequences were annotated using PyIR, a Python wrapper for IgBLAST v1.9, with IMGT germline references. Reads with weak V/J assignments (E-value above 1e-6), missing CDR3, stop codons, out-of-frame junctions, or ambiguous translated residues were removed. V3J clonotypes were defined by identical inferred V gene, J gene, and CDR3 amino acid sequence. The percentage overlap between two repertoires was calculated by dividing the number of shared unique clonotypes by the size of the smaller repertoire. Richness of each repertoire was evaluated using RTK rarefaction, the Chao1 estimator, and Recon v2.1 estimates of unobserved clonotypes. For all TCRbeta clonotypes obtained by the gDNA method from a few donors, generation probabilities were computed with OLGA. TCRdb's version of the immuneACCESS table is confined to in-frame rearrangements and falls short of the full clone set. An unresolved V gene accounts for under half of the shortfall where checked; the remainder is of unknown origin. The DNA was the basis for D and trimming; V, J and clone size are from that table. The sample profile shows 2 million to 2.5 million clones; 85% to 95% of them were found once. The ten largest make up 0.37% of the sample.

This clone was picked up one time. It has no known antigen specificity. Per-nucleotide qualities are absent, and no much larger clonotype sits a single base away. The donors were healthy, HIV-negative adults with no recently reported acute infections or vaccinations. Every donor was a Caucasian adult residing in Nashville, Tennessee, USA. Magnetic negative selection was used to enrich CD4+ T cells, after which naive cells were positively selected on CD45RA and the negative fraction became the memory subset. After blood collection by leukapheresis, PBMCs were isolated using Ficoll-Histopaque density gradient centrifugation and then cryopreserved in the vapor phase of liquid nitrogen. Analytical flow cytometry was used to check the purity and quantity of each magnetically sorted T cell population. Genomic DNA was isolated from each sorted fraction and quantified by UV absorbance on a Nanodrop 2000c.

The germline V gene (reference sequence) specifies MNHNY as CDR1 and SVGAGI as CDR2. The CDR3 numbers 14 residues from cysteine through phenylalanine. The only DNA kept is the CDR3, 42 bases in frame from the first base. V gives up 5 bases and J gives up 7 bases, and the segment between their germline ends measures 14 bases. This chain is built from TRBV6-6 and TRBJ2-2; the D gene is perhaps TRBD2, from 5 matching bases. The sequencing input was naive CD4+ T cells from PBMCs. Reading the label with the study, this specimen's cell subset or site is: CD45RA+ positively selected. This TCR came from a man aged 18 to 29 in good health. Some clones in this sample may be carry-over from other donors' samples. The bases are TGTGCCAGCAGTAGGACTGTTACTGGCGGGGAGCTGTTTTTT. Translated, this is CASSRTVTGGELFF.